This entry is about one T cell receptor (beta chain). TCRdb's table, derived via immunoSEQ multiplex PCR, lists solely in-frame clones and lacks some. The sample consists of about 2.2 million clones, roughly 91% of them appearing once. This specimen belongs to a study of shared clonotypes between healthy human individuals. The CDR3 consists of 14 residues. With 2 bases clipped from V and 2 bases from J, the junction kept 0 bases outside the gene matches. Per germline, CDR1 SGHKS and CDR2 YYEKEE (reference sequence). Naive CD8 cells were CD45RO-negative, positively selected for CCR7, excluding terminally differentiated effector memory CD45RA+ cells.

J is TRBJ2-7 and V is TRBV5-5; 11 bases are shared with TRBD2. This clonotype originated in a man between 18 and 35 years old in good health. Some clones in this sample may be carry-over from other donors' samples. Sequences were obtained from naive CD8+ T cells from PBMCs. The CDR3 is CASSFSGRAYEQYF. CDR3 coding DNA: TGTGCCAGCAGCTTTAGCGGGAGGGCCTACGAGCAGTACTTC.